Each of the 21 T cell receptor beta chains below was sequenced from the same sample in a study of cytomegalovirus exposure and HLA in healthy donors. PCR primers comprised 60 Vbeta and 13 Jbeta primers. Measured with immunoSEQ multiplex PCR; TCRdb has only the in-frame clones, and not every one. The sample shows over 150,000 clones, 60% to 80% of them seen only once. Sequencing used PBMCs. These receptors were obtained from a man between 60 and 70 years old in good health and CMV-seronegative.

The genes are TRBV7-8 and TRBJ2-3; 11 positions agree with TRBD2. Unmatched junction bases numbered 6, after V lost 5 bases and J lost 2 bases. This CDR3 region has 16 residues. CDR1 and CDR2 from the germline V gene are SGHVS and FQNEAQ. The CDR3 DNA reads TGTGCCAGCAGCGCGGGACTAGCGGAGATCACAGATACGCAGTATTTT. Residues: CASSAGLAEITDTQYF.

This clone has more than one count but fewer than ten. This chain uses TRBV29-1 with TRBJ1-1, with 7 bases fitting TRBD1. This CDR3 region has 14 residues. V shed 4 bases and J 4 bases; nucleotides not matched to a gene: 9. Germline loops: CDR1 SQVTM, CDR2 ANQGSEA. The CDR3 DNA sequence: TGCAGCGTTGCTATCGACAGGGCTTTCACTGAAGCTTTCTTT. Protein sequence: CSVAIDRAFTEAFF.

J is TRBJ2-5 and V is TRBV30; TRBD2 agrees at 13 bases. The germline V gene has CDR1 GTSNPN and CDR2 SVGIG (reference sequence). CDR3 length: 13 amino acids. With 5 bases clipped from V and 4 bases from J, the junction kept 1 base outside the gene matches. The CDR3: CAWGTSGAETQYF. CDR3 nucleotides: TGTGCCTGGGGGACTAGCGGGGCAGAGACCCAGTACTTC.

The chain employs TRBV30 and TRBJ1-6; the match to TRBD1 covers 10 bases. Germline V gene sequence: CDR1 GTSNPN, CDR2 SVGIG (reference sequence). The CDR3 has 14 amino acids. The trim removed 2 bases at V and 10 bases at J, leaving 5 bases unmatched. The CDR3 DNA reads TGTGCCTGGAGTCAACCGGGACAGGGGTCACCCCTCCACTTT. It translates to CAWSQPGQGSPLHF.

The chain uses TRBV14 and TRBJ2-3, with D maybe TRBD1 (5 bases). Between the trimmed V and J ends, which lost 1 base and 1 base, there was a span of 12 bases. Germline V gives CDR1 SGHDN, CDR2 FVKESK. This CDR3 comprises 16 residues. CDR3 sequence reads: CASSQGTLWGTDTQYF. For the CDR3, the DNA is TGTGCCAGCAGCCAAGGGACACTATGGGGCACAGATACGCAGTATTTT.

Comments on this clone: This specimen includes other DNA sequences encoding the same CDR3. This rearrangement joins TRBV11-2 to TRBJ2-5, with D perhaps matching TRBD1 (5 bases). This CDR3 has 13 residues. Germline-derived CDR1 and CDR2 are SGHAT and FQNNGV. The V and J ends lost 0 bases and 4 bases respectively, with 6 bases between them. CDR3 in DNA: TGTGCCAGCAGCTTAGATAGGGGAGAGACCCAGTACTTC. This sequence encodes CASSLDRGETQYF.

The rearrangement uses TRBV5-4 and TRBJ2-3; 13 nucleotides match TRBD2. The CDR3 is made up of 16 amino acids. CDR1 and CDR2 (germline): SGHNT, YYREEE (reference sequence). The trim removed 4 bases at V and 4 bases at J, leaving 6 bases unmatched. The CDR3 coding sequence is TGTGCCAGCAGCATCGGACTAGCGGGAGACGCAGATACGCAGTATTTT. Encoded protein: CASSIGLAGDADTQYF.

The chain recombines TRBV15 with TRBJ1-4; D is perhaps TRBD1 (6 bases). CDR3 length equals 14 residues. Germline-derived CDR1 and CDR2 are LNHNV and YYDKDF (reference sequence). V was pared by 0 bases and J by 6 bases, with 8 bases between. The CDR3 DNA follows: TGTGCCACCAGCAGAGACAGGGGTGATGAAAAACTGTTTTTT. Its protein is CATSRDRGDEKLFF. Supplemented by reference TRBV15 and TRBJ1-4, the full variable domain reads DAMVIQNPRYQVTQFGKPVTLSCSQTLNHNVMYWYQQKSSQAPKLLFHYYDKDFNNEADTPDNFQSRRPNTSFCFLDIRSPGLGDTAMYLCATSRDRGDEKLFFGSGTQLSVL.

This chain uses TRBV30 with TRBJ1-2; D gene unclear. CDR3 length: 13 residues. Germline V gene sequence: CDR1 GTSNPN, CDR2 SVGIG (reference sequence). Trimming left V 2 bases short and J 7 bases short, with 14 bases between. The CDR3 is CAWSLNGLFGYTF. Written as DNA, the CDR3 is TGTGCCTGGAGTCTCAATGGCCTCTTTGGCTACACCTTC.

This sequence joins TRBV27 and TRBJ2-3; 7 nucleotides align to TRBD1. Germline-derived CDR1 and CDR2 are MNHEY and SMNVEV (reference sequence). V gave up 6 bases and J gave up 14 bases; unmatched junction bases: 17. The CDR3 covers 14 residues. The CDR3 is CASRVGQSPGGLYF. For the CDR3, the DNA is TGTGCCAGCAGGGTGGGACAGAGCCCCGGCGGGTTGTATTTT.

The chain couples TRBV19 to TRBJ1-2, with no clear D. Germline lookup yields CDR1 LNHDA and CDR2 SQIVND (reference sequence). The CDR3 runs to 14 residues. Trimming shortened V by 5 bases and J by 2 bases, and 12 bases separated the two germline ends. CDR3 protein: CASSPQPGNYGYTF. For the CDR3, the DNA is TGTGCCAGTAGTCCCCAACCAGGAAACTATGGCTACACCTTC.

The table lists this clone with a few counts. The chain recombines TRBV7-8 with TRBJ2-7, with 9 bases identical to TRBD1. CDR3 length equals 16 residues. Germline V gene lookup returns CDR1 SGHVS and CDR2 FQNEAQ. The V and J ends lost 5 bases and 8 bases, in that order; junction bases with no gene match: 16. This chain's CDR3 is CASSPDAGTGKLQQYF. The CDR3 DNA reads TGTGCCAGCAGCCCAGACGCTGGGACAGGGAAGCTACAGCAGTACTTC.

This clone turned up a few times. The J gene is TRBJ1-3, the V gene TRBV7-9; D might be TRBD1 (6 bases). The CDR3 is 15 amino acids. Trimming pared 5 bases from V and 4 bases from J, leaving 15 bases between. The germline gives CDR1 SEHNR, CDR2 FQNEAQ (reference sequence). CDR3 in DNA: TGTGCCAGCAGCCCATCAGGGGACCGAGGAAACACCATATATTTT. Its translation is CASSPSGDRGNTIYF.

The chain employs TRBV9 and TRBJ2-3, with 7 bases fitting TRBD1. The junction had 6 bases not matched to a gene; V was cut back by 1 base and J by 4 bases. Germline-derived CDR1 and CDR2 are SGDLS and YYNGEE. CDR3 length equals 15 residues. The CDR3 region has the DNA TGTGCCAGCAGCGTAAGCCAGGGGGTCTCAGATACGCAGTATTTT. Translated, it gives CASSVSQGVSDTQYF.

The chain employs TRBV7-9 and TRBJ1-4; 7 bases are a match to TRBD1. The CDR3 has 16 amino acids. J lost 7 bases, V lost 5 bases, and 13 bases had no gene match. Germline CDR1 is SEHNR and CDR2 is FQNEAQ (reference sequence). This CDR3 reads CASSDGQAWGSEKLFF. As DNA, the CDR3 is TGTGCCAGCAGCGACGGACAGGCATGGGGGAGTGAAAAACTGTTTTTT.

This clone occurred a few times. CDR3 residues: CASSPQGGQGYYEQYF. The DNA of the CDR3 is TGCGCCAGCAGCCCACAGGGGGGCCAGGGTTACTACGAGCAGTACTTC. The chain couples TRBV4-1 to TRBJ2-7, with 8 bases aligning to TRBD1. Germline assignment: CDR1 MGHRA and CDR2 YSYEKL. J lost 3 bases, V lost 4 bases, and 11 bases had no gene match. The CDR3 length is 16 residues.

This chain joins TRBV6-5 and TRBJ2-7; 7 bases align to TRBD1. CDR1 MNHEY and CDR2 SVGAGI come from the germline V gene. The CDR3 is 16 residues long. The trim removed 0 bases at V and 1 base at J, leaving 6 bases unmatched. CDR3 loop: CASSYSNTGASYEQYF. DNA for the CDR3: TGTGCCAGCAGTTACTCTAATACAGGGGCTTCCTACGAGCAGTACTTC.

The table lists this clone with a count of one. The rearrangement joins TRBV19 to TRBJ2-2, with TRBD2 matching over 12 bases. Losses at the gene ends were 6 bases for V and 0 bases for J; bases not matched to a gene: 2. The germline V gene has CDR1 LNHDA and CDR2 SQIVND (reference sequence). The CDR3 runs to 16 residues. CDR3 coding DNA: TGTGCCAGTAGGAGACTAGCGGGGGCGAACACCGGGGAGCTGTTTTTT. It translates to CASRRLAGANTGELFF.

The CDR3 DNA reads TGCGCCAGCAGTACGACTAGCGGGAGTTGGGTTGAGCAGTTCTTC. Translation: CASSTTSGSWVEQFF. V and J are TRBV5-1 and TRBJ2-1; 12 positions match TRBD2. J was trimmed by 9 bases and V by 5 bases; bases with no gene match: 9. CDR1 is SGHRS and CDR2 is YFSETQ in the germline V gene. CDR3 length equals 15 residues.

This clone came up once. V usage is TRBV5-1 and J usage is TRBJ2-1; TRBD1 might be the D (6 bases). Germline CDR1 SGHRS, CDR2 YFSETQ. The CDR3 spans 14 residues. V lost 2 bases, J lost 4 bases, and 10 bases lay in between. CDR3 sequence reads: CASSFAGDYNEQFF. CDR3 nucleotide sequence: TGCGCCAGCAGCTTCGCAGGGGATTACAATGAGCAGTTCTTC. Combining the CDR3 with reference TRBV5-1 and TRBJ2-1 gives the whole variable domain KAGVTQTPRYLIKTRGQQVTLSCSPISGHRSVSWYQQTPGQGLQFLFEYFSETQRNKGNFPGRFSGRQFSNSRSEMNVSTLELGDSALYLCASSFAGDYNEQFFGPGTRLTVL.

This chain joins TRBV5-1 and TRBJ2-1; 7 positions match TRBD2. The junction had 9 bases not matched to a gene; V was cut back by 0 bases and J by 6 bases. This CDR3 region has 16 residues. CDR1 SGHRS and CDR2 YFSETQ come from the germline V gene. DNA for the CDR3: TGCGCCAGCAGCTTGGGAACACTAGCGACGGGCAATGAGCAGTTCTTC. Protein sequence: CASSLGTLATGNEQFF.